This T cell receptor beta chain was captured in a study of cytomegalovirus exposure and HLA in healthy donors (dated 2017 in TCRdb). For the wider study: According to an earlier analysis of 550 to 700 of the donors, about 179 million T cells yielded over 100 million unique TCR beta sequences and around 300 Gb of sequence data. The T cell repertoires of roughly 660 subjects were profiled by immunosequencing and related to cytomegalovirus serostatus. An early release that covered about 600 HLA-typed donors contained approximately 290 gigabases of sequencing data and around 85 million unique TCR sequences. A later genetic analysis used genome-wide SNP genotypes for about 60% of the 666 donors, treating that subset as a discovery cohort. Four to six DR-DQ haplotypes were handled as single units for association and clustering, since linkage in the cohort was strong. Alongside the repertoire data, information on donor age, sex, ethnicity and CMV serostatus was compiled. Among 398 genotyped donors of the cohort, an average of around 240,000 unique TCR beta nucleotide sequences was sequenced per donor, of which about 18% were non-productive. The number of donors typed differed by locus, with roughly 620-630 for A, B, C, DRB1 and DQB1, over 500 for DQA1, 606 for DPA1, and 400 to 490 for DPB1. The genetic ancestry cluster associated with self-reported Caucasian donors included about four fifths of the 398 genotyped donors. Rather than drawing on any new phenotypic data, the later analysis identified candidate immune exposures from TCR beta sequences and the way those sequences occurred across donors. To study patterns of TCR occurrence, a later analysis re-analyzed previously published TCR beta repertoires from several hundred donors and added high-resolution HLA genotyping. To decide whether each TCR beta V gene segment behaved as functional or pseudogenic, an earlier analysis of 587 of the donors relied on high-throughput TCR beta sequencing. The study combined high-throughput TCR immunosequencing, statistical association of individual TCRs with disease status, and machine learning to predict cytomegalovirus infection status. Every repertoire in the discovery cohort had been generated on one and the same sequencing platform. HLA typing included class I and class II loci at four-digit resolution. In addition to the first cohort of around 670 subjects, a separate validation cohort of 120 different subjects was used. The study aimed to test whether cataloging public T cell receptors could reveal signatures of past pathogen exposure. On the study overall, not on this receptor specifically: A further reported finding was that TCR beta sequences accurately predicted the HLA-A and HLA-B alleles for most subjects in the first cohort. In a later analysis, TCR association rates were found to vary across HLA loci, with the most associated TCRs seen for DRB1 alleles and the fewest for HLA-C alleles. Most CMV-associated TCR beta chains appeared to be HLA-restricted in a later analysis, and the HLA associations seemed to be driven largely by CMV exposure. When HLA alleles, especially DR and DQ, strongly co-occurred, TCR associations were difficult to assign to individual alleles. The study gave a list of about 150 TCR beta chains associated with cytomegalovirus. Linkage disequilibrium might explain the correlated functional status among segregating V segments, but an unknown experimental factor could not be excluded. In a later analysis, around 15,000 TCR beta sequences were associated with specific HLA alleles at a false discovery rate of 0.05. Because counts were too low, some 16 rarely observed V segments, including chromosome 9 orphons, were excluded from the earlier analysis of fewer than 650 of the donors. Immune exposure information for the cohort was limited to CMV serostatus. Some IMGT-functional V segments, including TRBV6-2 and TRBV6-3, could not be told apart with the 87-base-pair reads, so those segments were excluded. The authors suggested that the approach could potentially be extended to other disease states and immunological phenotypes. The cohort was sequenced for TCR beta chains only, and without alpha or paired-chain data the features that could be detected were limited. A later genetic analysis associated a missense DCLRE1C variant with V-gene and J-gene trimming of TCR beta chains, and an independent cohort replicated the association. An earlier analysis of approximately 500 of the donors showed that most TCR beta V segments appeared in productive rearrangements either about 87% or about 30% of the time, which broadly matched IMGT annotations. The classifier was reported to diagnose cytomegalovirus status with high specificity and sensitivity in both the original and validation cohorts. HLA typing was unavailable for some donors at each locus, so association tests used only the typed subset. Roughly uniform sequencing depth across donors was assumed in presence/absence analyses, although this assumption may not hold. In a later analysis, HLA-associated TCR beta chains were found to be more clonally expanded and to have lower generation probabilities than equally common non-associated chains. A group of highly shared sequence variants was considered likely to be a technical artifact of the sequencing pipeline. A few of the identified cytomegalovirus-associated TCR beta chains were confirmed in vitro to be specific for cytomegalovirus antigens. In a later genetic analysis, fewer N-insertions in productive TCRs were reported among donors in an Asian-associated ancestry cluster than the approximately 670-donor mean. A later analysis reported that several top co-occurrence clusters appeared linked to parvovirus B19, influenza, CMV and Epstein-Barr virus. Across donors, most TCR sequences were observed very rarely, whereas some public TCRs were present in many individuals.

CDR3 length: 14 amino acids, cysteine to phenylalanine. The read is trimmed to its CDR3 DNA, 42 bases read in frame from base 1. After removal of 5 bases from V and 6 bases from J, the junction retains 3 bases not matched to a gene. Looking up the germline V gene (reference sequence) yields CDR1 LNHDA and CDR2 SQIVND. The cohort was made up of 500 to 850 healthy bone marrow donors. At the time of sampling, all cohort members were nominally healthy, though unrecorded immune exposures were likely present. The donor tested CMV seronegative, placing the donor among the 350 or so seronegative members of the cohort. A peripheral blood sample was provided by each donor, and peripheral blood mononuclear cells were used for TCR beta sequencing. The Qiagen DNeasy Blood Extraction Kit was used to extract genomic DNA from the blood cell samples. As regards this clone: Its cognate antigen has yet to be identified.

To prepare the library, the immunoSEQ multiplex PCR assay was applied. A mixture of 60 forward primers for TCR Vbeta segments and 13 reverse primers for TCR Jbeta segments was used in the multiplex PCR. A multiplex PCR assay on genomic DNA amplified the CDR3 region of rearranged TCR beta genes. Amplified TCR beta libraries were sequenced as 87-base-pair reads on the Illumina HiSeq System. Per the authors' processing: Across the 500 to 700 repertoires, a later analysis counted roughly 84 million unique TCR beta chains, around 10 million of which were shared by at least two donors. To remove PCR and sequencing errors, raw reads were error-corrected and collapsed into unique sequences using a nearest-neighbor algorithm that merged closely related sequences. CDR3 sequences were aligned to IMGT reference sequences to assign V, D and J gene segments. For a sequence to be retained, at least a six-nucleotide match to both a V gene segment and a J gene segment was required. Rearrangements were classified as productive when the CDR3 lacked stop codons and remained in frame with V and J, and all other rearrangements were classified as non-productive. Following IMGT convention, CDR3 was defined as the stretch from the second conserved V-encoded cysteine up to the conserved J-encoded phenylalanine. The earlier analysis of about 610 of the donors excluded any sequence lacking an unambiguous match to a single V gene segment. An earlier analysis of 550 to 650 of the donors classified V segments as functional when productive rearrangements were above 56.7% and as segregating when the standard deviation between donors was above 5%. A statistical classification framework was developed to diagnose cytomegalovirus status using the catalog of TCR beta chain sequences. In a later analysis, V and J genes were assigned by comparing TCR nucleotide sequences against IMGT/GENE-DB human TR gene sequences. A later analysis assigned CDR3 sequences and most-parsimonious VDJ recombination scenarios with the TCRdist pipeline. A later analysis defined each TCR beta chain by its CDR3 amino acid sequence plus V-gene family, and excluded reads lacking a unique V-gene family. As a way to deal with suspected cross-contamination and a sequencing artifact, a later analysis dropped under 600 nucleotide sequences that were highly shared and had low generation probability. In a later analysis, a clonal expansion index for each public chain was calculated from normalized within-repertoire ranks of inferred template counts. Generation probabilities in a later analysis came from a VDJ recombination model fitted to out-of-frame rearrangements, and those results were checked against IGoR. In a later analysis, TCR-TCR, TCR-HLA and TCR-CMV co-occurrence was scored with hypergeometric tests, and a repertoire-size bias correction was applied to TCR pairs. In a later analysis, false discovery rates were estimated by permuting HLA or CMV assignments 20 times. A later analysis grouped co-occurring TCRs with DBSCAN, adding TCRdist sequence similarity when clustering within HLA-allele-positive subsets. Co-occurrence clustering excluded repertoires with fewer than 30,000 or more than 120,000 public chains, plus five with anomalous nucleotide sharing. In TCRdb, the immuneACCESS table is reduced to in-frame sequences with V and J assigned. These tables do not hold every clone; where another copy was compared, an unresolved V gene accounts for under half, and the others remain unexplained. V, J and clone size are taken as reported in that table, and D and trimming were inferred from the DNA itself. The table kept for this sample lists some 72,000 clones. 4.6% of the sample rests with the top ten.

Input material: PBMCs. This TCR was sampled from a man aged 30 to 45 in good health and CMV-seronegative. Recombination joined TRBV19 with TRBJ1-5, with 11 bases in between that match TRBD1. The nucleotides are TGTGCCAGTAGTCCGGGACAGGGGGGTCAGCCCCAGCATTTT. It codes for CASSPGQGGQPQHF.